The 10 T cell receptor beta chains in this list originate from one sample, sequenced in a study of blood T cell repertoires in COVID-19. The protocol was immunoSEQ multiplex PCR, while the TCRdb copy is restricted to in-frame clones and leaves out a portion. The repertoire holds roughly 280,000 clones, with around 87% as singletons. Input material: peripheral blood. The receptors were gathered from a woman aged 50 to 60 who had recovered from COVID-19.

This rearrangement joins TRBV5-8 to TRBJ2-1; 8 bases match TRBD1. The V gene's germline CDR1 is SGHTS and CDR2 YDEGEE. With 4 bases clipped from V and 7 bases from J, the junction kept 7 bases outside the gene matches. This CDR3 contains 14 residues. The CDR3 reads CASSRQGHWNEQFF. The CDR3 DNA reads TGTGCCAGCAGCCGACAGGGGCATTGGAATGAGCAGTTCTTC. Complete variable domain (other parts from reference TRBV5-8 and TRBJ2-1): EAGVTQSPTHLIKTRGQQATLRCSPISGHTSVYWYQQALGLGLQFLLWYDEGEERNRGNFPPRFSGRQFPNYSSELNVNALELEDSALYLCASSRQGHWNEQFFGPGTRLTVL.

The DNA of the CDR3 is TGCACCAGCAGCCCCTGCTCAAGCTATGAGCAGTTCTTC. Its protein is CTSSPCSSYEQFF. This sequence joins TRBV1 and TRBJ2-1; the tabulated D call, TRBD2, remains unverified against the DNA. TRBV1 is a recognized pseudogene. The CDR3 has 13 amino acids.

V usage is TRBV30 and J usage is TRBJ2-2, with D possibly TRBD1 on 6 matching bases. The CDR3 covers 15 residues. The ends were cut back, 3 bases at V and 4 bases at J, with 15 bases in the middle. The germline CDR1 and CDR2 sequences are GTSNPN and SVGIG (reference sequence). CDR3 sequence reads: CAWRLRTEATGELFF. The CDR3 DNA reads as TGTGCCTGGAGACTCCGGACAGAGGCCACCGGGGAGCTGTTTTTT.

The chain links TRBV5-1 to TRBJ1-2; a weak D match, TRBD1 (6 bases). V lost 0 bases and J lost 8, with 14 bases in between. Germline-derived CDR1 and CDR2 are SGHRS and YFSETQ. This CDR3 has 14 amino acids. Here the CDR3 DNA reads TGCGCCAGCAGCTTGGGGACAGCCATGGGCGGCTACACCTTC. Translation gives CASSLGTAMGGYTF.

The CDR3 spells CASSIIQGYQPQHF. As DNA, the CDR3 is TGTGCCAGTAGTATCATACAGGGATATCAGCCCCAGCATTTT. The chain combines TRBV19 with TRBJ1-5; D is possibly TRBD1 (6 bases). Germline V gives CDR1 LNHDA, CDR2 SQIVND (reference sequence). The CDR3 totals 14 residues. Trimming left V 3 bases short and J 5 bases short, with 11 bases between.

CDR3: CSALGGGLGTDTQYF. CDR3 sequence (DNA): TGCAGCGCCCTTGGGGGGGGGTTGGGAACAGATACGCAGTATTTT. The chain combines TRBV29-1 with TRBJ2-3, with 7 bases that match TRBD2. The CDR3 sequence is 15 residues long. Germline loops: CDR1 SQVTM, CDR2 ANQGSEA. Trimming took 7 bases from V and 3 from J; bases not matched to a gene: 13.

Notes on this clone: The identical CDR3 is also encoded by other nucleotide sequences in the sample. The chain uses TRBV5-1 and TRBJ2-7, with TRBD1 identical over 9 bases. The germline V gene has CDR1 SGHRS and CDR2 YFSETQ. The V segment lost 3 bases and the J segment 0 bases; nucleotides outside the gene matches: 1. The CDR3 is 14 amino acids. The CDR3 sequence is CASSSTGGSYEQYF. For the CDR3, the DNA is TGCGCCAGCAGCTCGACAGGGGGCTCCTACGAGCAGTACTTC.

Worth noting for this clone: The sample has other DNA sequences that encode this CDR3 too. This chain connects TRBV19 to TRBJ2-6, with 7 bases fitting TRBD2. This CDR3 spans 15 amino acids. Germline CDR1 is LNHDA and CDR2 is SQIVND (reference sequence). J gave up 1 base and V 5 bases, and 2 bases lay outside the gene matches. CDR3 loop: CASSLGGSGANVLTF. The CDR3 bases are TGTGCCAGTAGTCTCGGGGGGTCTGGGGCCAACGTCCTGACTTTC. The full variable domain, in which reference TRBV19 and TRBJ2-6 provide the parts outside the CDR3, is DGGITQSPKYLFRKEGQNVTLSCEQNLNHDAMYWYRQDPGQGLRLIYYSQIVNDFQKGDIAEGYSVSREKKESFPLTVTSAQKNPTAFYLCASSLGGSGANVLTFGAGSRLTVL.

This sequence joins TRBV19 and TRBJ1-5, with 7 positions matching TRBD1. The V segment lost 6 bases and the J segment 4 bases; nucleotides outside the gene matches: 6. The CDR3 extends over 14 amino acids. Germline V gene data show CDR1 as LNHDA and CDR2 as SQIVND (reference sequence). The CDR3 region is CASRGAGQNQPQHF. Written as DNA, the CDR3 is TGTGCCAGTAGGGGGGCGGGACAGAATCAGCCCCAGCATTTT.

The chain employs TRBV7-9 and TRBJ1-2; TRBD1 agrees at 7 bases. The CDR3 consists of 15 residues. J gave up 0 bases and V 0 bases, and 1 base lay outside the gene matches. Germline V gene lookup returns CDR1 SEHNR and CDR2 FQNEAQ (reference sequence). The CDR3 sequence: CASSLAGTANYGYTF. CDR3 in DNA: TGTGCCAGCAGCTTAGCGGGGACAGCTAACTATGGCTACACCTTC.